These 8 T cell receptor beta chains originate from one sample sequenced in a study of post-analysis software for immune sequencing data. Study outcomes and limitations: When patients were compared with controls, four or five TRBV segments were more frequent, TRBV5-6, TRBV5-1 and TRBV20-1 among them.

Prepared TCR beta cDNA libraries contained unique molecular identifiers. TCRdb analysed the PCR reads with MiXCR anew, one entry per CDR3 protein. Of some 500,000 distinct CDR3 sequences in the sample, nearly 45% were seen once. No antigens are known for them. The sample taken for sequencing was blood. The receptors shown here come from a girl aged 10 to 17 with multiple sclerosis.

This clonotype has just a few counts. This chain connects TRBV12-3 or TRBV12-4 to TRBJ2-1; 7 bases line up with TRBD1. After removal of 7 bases from V and 8 bases from J, the junction contained 14 bases not matched to a gene. This CDR3 has 15 amino acids. This CDR3 is CASNFRDRLIDEQFF. In nucleotides, the CDR3 is TGTGCCAGCAATTTCCGGGACAGACTAATAGATGAGCAGTTCTTC.

The J gene is TRBJ2-1, the V gene TRBV4-1, with 11 positions matching TRBD2. CDR1 and CDR2 (germline): MGHRA, YSYEKL. CDR3 length equals 17 residues. Trimming cost V 2 bases and J 4 bases; bases outside gene matches: 7. CDR3 in amino acids: CASSQTTSGSVYNEQFF. The CDR3 DNA reads as TGCGCCAGCAGCCAAACTACTAGCGGGAGCGTATACAATGAGCAGTTCTTC.

A few counts support this clonotype. The CDR3 protein is CASSERGLYGYTF. The CDR3 DNA is TGTGCCAGCAGTGAGAGGGGACTCTATGGCTACACCTTC. The chain joins TRBV2 to TRBJ1-2; weak D call: TRBD1 (5 bases). Trimming took off 3 bases at V and 4 bases at J, with 9 bases between the two ends. Germline V lookup: CDR1 SNHLY, CDR2 FYNNEI. CDR3 size: 13 residues.

This clonotype has a handful of counts. The V call is TRBV5-6, the J call TRBJ2-7, with TRBD2 identical over 12 bases. This CDR3 has 15 amino acids. V trimming: 2 bases; J trimming: 7 bases; junction bases outside the gene matches: 7. Germline-derived CDR1 and CDR2 are SGHDT and YYEEEE. In DNA form, the CDR3 reads TGTGCCAGCAGCTTACCCGGGACTAGCGGGCAAGAGCAGTACTTC. Protein: CASSLPGTSGQEQYF.

The genes are TRBV2 and TRBJ2-7; a possible D gene is TRBD2 (5 bases). Germline V lookup: CDR1 SNHLY, CDR2 FYNNEI. The CDR3 sequence is 14 residues long. Between the trimmed V and J ends, which lost 6 bases and 7 bases, there was a span of 19 bases. As DNA, the CDR3 is TGTGCCAGCAGGGACTGGACCACCTACAATGAGCAGTACTTC. Translation gives CASRDWTTYNEQYF.

The J gene is TRBJ2-3, the V gene TRBV5-1; 9 nucleotides line up with TRBD2. The junction had 11 bases not matched to a gene; V was cut back by 4 bases and J by 2 bases. Germline V gene sequence: CDR1 SGHRS, CDR2 YFSETQ. The CDR3 runs to 17 residues. The CDR3 region is CASSASPSGIPTDTQYF. As DNA, the CDR3 is TGCGCCAGCAGCGCAAGTCCTAGCGGGATCCCCACAGATACGCAGTATTTT.

This clonotype was detected a few times. The chain couples TRBV20-1 to TRBJ2-7, with no clear D. Germline V lookup: CDR1 DFQATT, CDR2 SNEGSKA (reference sequence). V was pared by 3 bases and J by 0 bases, with 15 bases between. The CDR3 is made up of 15 amino acids. The CDR3 is CSASADPTASYEQYF. The CDR3 bases are TGCAGTGCTAGTGCGGACCCTACGGCCTCCTACGAGCAGTACTTC.

The rearrangement joins TRBV29-1 to TRBJ2-3, with D perhaps TRBD1 (6 bases). The length of the CDR3 is 12 residues. The V end lost 3 bases, the J end lost 5 bases, and 9 bases lay between the germline ends. The germline V gene encodes CDR1 SQVTM and CDR2 ANQGSEA. The CDR3 protein is CSVEGDKDTQYF. The CDR3 bases are TGCAGCGTTGAGGGGGACAAAGATACGCAGTATTTT.